This TCR beta chain is drawn from a study of tumor-infiltrating lymphocytes in localized non-small cell lung cancer. This clone was counted once. The CDR3 is made up of 11 amino acids. CDR1 and CDR2 (germline): SQVTM, ANQGSEA. Trimming removed 3 bases from V and 5 bases from J, with 8 bases in between. Using immunoSEQ multiplex PCR, the repertoire was profiled, and TCRdb retains in-frame clones only, with some absent. The top ten hold approximately 8.4% of the sample, which has some 10,000 clones, around 83% seen once. Sequencing was performed on lung tumor tissue. The source is a human donor with non-small cell lung cancer. The gene calls are TRBV29-1 and TRBJ2-7, with D unclear. The CDR3 region has the DNA TGCAGCGTTGATATGGGAAACGAGCAGTACTTC. It encodes CSVDMGNEQYF.